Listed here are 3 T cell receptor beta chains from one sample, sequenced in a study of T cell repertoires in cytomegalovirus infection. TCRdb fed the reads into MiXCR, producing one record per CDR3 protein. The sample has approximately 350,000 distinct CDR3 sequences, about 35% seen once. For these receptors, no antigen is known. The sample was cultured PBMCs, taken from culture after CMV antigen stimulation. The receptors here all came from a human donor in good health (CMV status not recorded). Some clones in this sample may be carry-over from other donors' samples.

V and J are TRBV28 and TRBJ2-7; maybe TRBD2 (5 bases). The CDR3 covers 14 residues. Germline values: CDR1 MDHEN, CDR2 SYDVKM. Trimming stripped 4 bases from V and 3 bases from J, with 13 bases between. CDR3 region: CASSSSPGVYEQYF. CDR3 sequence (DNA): TGTGCCAGCAGTTCCTCACCCGGGGTCTACGAGCAGTACTTC.

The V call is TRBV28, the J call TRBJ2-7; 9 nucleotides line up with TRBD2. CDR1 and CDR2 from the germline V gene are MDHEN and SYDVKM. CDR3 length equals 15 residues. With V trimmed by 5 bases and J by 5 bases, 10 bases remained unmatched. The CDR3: CASSPTGGRAHEQYF. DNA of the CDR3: TGTGCCAGCAGTCCCACTGGCGGGAGGGCCCACGAGCAGTACTTC.

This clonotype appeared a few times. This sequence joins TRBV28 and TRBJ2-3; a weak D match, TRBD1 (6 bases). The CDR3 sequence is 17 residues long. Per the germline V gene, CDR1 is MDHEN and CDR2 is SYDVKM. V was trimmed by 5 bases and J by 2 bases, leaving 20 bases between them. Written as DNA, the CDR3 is TGTGCCAGCAGTCCCCAAAGGACAGTACAAATCACAGATACGCAGTATTTT. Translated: CASSPQRTVQITDTQYF.